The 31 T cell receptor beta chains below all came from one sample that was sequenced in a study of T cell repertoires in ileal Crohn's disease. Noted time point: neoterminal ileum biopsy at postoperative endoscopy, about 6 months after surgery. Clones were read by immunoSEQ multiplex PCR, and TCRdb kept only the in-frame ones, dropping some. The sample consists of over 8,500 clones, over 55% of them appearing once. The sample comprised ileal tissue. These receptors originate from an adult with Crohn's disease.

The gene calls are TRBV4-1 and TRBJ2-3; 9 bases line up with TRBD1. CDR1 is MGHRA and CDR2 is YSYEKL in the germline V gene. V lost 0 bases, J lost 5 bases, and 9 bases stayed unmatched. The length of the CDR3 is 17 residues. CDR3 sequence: CASSQEKTGGVVDTQYF. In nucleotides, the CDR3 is TGCGCCAGCAGCCAAGAAAAAACAGGGGGCGTGGTAGATACGCAGTATTTT.

CDR3: CASSQGLGNTIYF. In DNA, the CDR3 is TGTGCCAGCAGCCAAGGGCTCGGAAACACCATATATTTT. The V call is TRBV4-2, the J call TRBJ1-3; D gene unclear. V was trimmed by 1 base and J by 4 bases, leaving 5 bases between them. The CDR3 length is 13 residues. Germline-derived CDR1 and CDR2 are LGHNA and YNFKEQ.

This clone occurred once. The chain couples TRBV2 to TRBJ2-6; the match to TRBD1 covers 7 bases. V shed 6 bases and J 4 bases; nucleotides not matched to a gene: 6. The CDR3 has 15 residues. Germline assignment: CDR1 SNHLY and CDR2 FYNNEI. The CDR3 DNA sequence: TGTGCCAGCAGCGCTACAGGGGACGGGGCCAACGTCCTGACTTTC. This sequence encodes CASSATGDGANVLTF.

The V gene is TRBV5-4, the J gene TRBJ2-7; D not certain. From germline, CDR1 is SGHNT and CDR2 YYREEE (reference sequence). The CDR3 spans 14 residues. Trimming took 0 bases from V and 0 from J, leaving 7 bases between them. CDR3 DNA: TGTGCCAGCAGCTTGGACGTGAGCTCCTACGAGCAGTACTTC. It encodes CASSLDVSSYEQYF. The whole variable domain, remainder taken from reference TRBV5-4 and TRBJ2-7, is ETGVTQSPTHLIKTRGQQVTLRCSSQSGHNTVSWYQQALGQGPQFIFQYYREEENGRGNFPPRFSGLQFPNYSSELNVNALELDDSALYLCASSLDVSSYEQYFGPGTRLTVT.

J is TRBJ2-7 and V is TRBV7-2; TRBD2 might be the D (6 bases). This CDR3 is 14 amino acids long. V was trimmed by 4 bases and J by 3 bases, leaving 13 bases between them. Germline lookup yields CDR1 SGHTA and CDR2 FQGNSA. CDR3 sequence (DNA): TGTGCCAGCAGCTCGCGGGGCCCCTACTACGAGCAGTACTTC. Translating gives CASSSRGPYYEQYF.

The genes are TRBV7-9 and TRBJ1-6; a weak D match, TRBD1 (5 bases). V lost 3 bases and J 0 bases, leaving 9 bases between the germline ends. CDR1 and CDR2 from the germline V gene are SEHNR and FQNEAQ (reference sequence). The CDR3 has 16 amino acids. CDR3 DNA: TGTGCCAGCAGCTTCGGCGGGGCCTCCTATAATTCACCCCTCCACTTT. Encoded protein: CASSFGGASYNSPLHF.

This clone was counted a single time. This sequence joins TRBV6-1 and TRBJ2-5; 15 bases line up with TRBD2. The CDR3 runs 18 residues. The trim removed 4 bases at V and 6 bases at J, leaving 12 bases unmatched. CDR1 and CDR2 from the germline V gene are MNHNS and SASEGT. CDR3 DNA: TGTGCCAGCAGTGTAGCCACACGGACTAGCGGGAGGGTCAAGACCCAGTACTTC. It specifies CASSVATRTSGRVKTQYF.

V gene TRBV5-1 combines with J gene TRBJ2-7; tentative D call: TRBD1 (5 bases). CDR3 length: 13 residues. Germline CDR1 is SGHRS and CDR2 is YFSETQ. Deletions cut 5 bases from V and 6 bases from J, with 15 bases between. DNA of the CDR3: TGCGCCAGCAGGCTCACTCAGGGTGCCGAGCAGTACTTC. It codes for CASRLTQGAEQYF.

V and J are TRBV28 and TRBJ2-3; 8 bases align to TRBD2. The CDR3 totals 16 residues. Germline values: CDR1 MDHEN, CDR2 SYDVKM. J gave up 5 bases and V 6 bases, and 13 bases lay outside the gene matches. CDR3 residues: CASSTPREEGVDTQYF. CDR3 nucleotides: TGTGCCAGCAGCACCCCGCGGGAGGAGGGTGTAGATACGCAGTATTTT.

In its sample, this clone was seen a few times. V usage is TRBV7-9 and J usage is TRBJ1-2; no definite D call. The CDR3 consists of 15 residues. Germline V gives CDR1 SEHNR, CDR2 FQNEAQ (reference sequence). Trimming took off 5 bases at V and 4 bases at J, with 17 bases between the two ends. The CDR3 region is CASSPLTQATYGYTF. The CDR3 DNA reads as TGTGCCAGCAGCCCCCTGACCCAGGCGACCTATGGCTACACCTTC.

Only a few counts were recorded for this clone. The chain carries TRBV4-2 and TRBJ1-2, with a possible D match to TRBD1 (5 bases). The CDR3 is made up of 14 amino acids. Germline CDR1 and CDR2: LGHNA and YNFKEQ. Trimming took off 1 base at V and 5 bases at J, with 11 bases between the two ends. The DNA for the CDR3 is TGTGCCAGCAGCCAAGTGGACATTGAATATGGCTACACCTTC. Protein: CASSQVDIEYGYTF.

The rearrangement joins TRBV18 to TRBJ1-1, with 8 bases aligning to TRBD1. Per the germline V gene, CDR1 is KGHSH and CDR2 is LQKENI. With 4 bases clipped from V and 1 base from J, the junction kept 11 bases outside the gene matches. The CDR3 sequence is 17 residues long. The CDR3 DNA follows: TGTGCCAGCTCACTTACCCAGGGGGCCCCAGGGAACACTGAAGCTTTCTTT. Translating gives CASSLTQGAPGNTEAFF.

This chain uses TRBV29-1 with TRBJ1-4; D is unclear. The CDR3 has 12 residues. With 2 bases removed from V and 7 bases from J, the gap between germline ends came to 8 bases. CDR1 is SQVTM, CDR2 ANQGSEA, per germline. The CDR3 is CSVESSGEKLFF. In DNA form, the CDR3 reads TGCAGCGTTGAATCTTCAGGTGAAAAACTGTTTTTT. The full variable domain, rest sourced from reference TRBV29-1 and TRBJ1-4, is SAVISQKPSRDICQRGTSLTIQCQVDSQVTMMFWYRQQPGQSLTLIATANQGSEATYESGFVIDKFPISRPNLTFSTLTVSNMSPEDSSIYLCSVESSGEKLFFGSGTQLSVL.

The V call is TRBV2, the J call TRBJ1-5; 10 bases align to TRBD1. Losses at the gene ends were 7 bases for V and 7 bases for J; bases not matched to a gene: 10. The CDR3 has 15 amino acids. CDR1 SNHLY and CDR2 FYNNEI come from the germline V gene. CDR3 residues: CASKSTGGAGQPQHF. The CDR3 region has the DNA TGTGCCAGCAAGTCGACAGGGGGCGCGGGGCAGCCCCAGCATTTT.

The CDR3 DNA reads as TGTGCCAGTAGTATAGGCGGGCAGCAAGAGACCCAGTACTTC. It specifies CASSIGGQQETQYF. The V and J genes are TRBV19 and TRBJ2-5, with TRBD2 as a possible D gene (5 bases). The germline V and J ends were trimmed by 1 base and 2 bases, with 8 bases remaining between them. Germline V CDR1 and CDR2: LNHDA, SQIVND (reference sequence). CDR3 length equals 14 residues.

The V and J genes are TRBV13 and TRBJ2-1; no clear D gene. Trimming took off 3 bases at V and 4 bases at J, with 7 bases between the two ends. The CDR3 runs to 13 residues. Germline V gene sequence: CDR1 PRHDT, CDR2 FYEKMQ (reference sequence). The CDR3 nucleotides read TGTGCCAGCAGCTTCCTGGAGTACAATGAGCAGTTCTTC. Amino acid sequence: CASSFLEYNEQFF.

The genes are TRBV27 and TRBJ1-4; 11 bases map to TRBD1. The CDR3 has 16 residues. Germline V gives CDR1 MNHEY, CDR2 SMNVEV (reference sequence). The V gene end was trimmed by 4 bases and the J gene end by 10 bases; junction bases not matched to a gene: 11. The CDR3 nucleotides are TGTGCCAGCAGTTATACCGGGACAGGGGGAGGGCGAAAACTGTTTTTT. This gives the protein CASSYTGTGGGRKLFF. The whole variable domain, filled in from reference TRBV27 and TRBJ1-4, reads EAQVTQNPRYLITVTGKKLTVTCSQNMNHEYMSWYRQDPGLGLRQIYYSMNVEVTDKGDVPEGYKVSRKEKRNFPLILESPSPNQTSLYFCASSYTGTGGGRKLFFGSGTQLSVL.

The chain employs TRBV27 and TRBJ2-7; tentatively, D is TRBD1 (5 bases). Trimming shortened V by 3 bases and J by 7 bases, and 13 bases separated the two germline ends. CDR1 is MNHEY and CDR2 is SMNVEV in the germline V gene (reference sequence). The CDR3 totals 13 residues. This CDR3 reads CASSFSRAREQYF. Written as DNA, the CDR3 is TGTGCCAGCAGTTTCAGCAGGGCAAGAGAGCAGTACTTC.

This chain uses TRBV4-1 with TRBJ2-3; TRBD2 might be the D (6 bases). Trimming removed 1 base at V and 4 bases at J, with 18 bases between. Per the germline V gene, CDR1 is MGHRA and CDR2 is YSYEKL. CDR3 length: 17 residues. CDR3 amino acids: CASSQALRAGTSDTQYF. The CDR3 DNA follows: TGCGCCAGCAGCCAAGCTCTTCGCGCAGGGACTTCAGATACGCAGTATTTT.

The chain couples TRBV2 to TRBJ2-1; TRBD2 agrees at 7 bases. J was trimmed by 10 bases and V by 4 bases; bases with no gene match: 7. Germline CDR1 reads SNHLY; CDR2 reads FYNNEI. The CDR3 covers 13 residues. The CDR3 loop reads CASSGQGLPEQFF. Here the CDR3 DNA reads TGTGCCAGCAGTGGCCAGGGACTACCCGAGCAGTTCTTC. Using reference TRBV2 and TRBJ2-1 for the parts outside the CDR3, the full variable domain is EPEVTQTPSHQVTQMGQEVILRCVPISNHLYFYWYRQILGQKVEFLVSFYNNEISEKSEIFDDQFSVERPDGSNFTLKIRSTKLEDSAMYFCASSGQGLPEQFFGPGTRLTVL.

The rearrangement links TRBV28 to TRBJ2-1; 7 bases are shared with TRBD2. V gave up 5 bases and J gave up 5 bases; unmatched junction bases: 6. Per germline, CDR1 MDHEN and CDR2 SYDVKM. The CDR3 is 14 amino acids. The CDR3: CASSQSGINNEQFF. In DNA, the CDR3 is TGTGCCAGCAGTCAAAGCGGGATTAACAATGAGCAGTTCTTC.

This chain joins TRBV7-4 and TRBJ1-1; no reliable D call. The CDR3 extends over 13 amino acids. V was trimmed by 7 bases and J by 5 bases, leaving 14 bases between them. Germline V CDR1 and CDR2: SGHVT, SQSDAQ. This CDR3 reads CASNPLRETEAFF. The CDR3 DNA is TGTGCCAGCAATCCCCTCCGGGAGACTGAAGCTTTCTTT.

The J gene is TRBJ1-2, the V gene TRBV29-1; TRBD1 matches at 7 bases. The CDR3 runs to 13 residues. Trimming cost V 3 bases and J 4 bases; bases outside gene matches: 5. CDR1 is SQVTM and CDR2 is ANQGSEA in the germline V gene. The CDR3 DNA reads TGCAGCGTTGAGATGACAGGGTCCTATGGCTACACCTTC. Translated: CSVEMTGSYGYTF. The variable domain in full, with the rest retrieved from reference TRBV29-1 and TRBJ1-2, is SAVISQKPSRDICQRGTSLTIQCQVDSQVTMMFWYRQQPGQSLTLIATANQGSEATYESGFVIDKFPISRPNLTFSTLTVSNMSPEDSSIYLCSVEMTGSYGYTFGSGTRLTVV.

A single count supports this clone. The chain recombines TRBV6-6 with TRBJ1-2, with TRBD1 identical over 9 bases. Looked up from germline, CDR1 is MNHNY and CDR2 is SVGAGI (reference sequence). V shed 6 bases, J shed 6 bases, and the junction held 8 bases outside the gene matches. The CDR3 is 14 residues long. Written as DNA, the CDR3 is TGTGCCAGCAGCTCCCCCGGACAGGGGAATGGCTACACCTTC. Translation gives CASSSPGQGNGYTF.

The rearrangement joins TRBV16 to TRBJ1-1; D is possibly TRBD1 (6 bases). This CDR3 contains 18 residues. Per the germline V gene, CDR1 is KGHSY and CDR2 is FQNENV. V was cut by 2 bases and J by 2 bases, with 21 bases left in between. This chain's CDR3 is CASSQLLTPRTANTEAFF. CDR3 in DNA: TGTGCCAGCAGCCAACTACTCACTCCCAGGACAGCCAACACTGAAGCTTTCTTT.

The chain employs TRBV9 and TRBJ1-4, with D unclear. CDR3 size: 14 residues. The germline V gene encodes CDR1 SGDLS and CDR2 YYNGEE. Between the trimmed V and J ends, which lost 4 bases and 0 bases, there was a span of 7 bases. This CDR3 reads CASSQTTTNEKLFF. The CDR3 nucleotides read TGTGCCAGCAGCCAGACAACAACTAATGAAAAACTGTTTTTT.

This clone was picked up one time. CDR3 region: CASSLSTGSRTNEKLFF. The CDR3 DNA is TGCGCCAGCAGCTTGTCAACAGGGTCTCGGACTAATGAAAAACTGTTTTTT. The J gene is TRBJ1-4, the V gene TRBV5-1, with D tentatively TRBD1 (6 bases). The CDR3 runs to 17 residues. Germline CDR1 and CDR2: SGHRS and YFSETQ. The V end lost 1 base, the J end lost 2 bases, and 15 bases lay between the germline ends.

The CDR3, as DNA: TGTGCCAGCAGATCCCTTGGGGACTCTTTCTTT. The encoded protein is CASRSLGDSFF. The gene calls are TRBV28 and TRBJ1-1, with a tentative D call TRBD1 (5 bases). Germline assignment: CDR1 MDHEN and CDR2 SYDVKM. Trimming took 6 bases from V and 12 from J, leaving 14 bases between them. The CDR3 has 11 amino acids.

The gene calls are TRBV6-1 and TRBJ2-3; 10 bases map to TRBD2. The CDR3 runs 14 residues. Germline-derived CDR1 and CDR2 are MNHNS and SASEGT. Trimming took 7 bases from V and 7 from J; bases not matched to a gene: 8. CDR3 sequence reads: CASTKREGTNTQYF. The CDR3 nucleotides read TGTGCCAGCACCAAGCGGGAGGGCACTAATACGCAGTATTTT.

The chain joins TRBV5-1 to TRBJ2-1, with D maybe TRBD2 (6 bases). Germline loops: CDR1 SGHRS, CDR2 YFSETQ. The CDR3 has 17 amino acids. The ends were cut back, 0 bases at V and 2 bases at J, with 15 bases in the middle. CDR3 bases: TGCGCCAGCAGCTTGGAAAGTAAGGGACTCCCCTACAATGAGCAGTTCTTC. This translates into CASSLESKGLPYNEQFF.

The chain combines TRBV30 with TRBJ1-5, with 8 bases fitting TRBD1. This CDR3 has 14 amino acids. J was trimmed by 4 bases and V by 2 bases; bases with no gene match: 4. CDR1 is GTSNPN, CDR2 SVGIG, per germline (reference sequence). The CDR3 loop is CAWSRDRSNQPQHF. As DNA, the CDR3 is TGTGCCTGGAGTAGGGACAGGAGTAATCAGCCCCAGCATTTT. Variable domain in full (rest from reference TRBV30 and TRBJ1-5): SQTIHQWPATLVQPVGSPLSLECTVEGTSNPNLYWYRQAAGRGLQLLFYSVGIGQISSEVPQNLSASRPQDRQFILSSKKLLLSDSGFYLCAWSRDRSNQPQHFGDGTRLSIL.